This T cell receptor beta chain was sequenced for a study of OX40 agonist ivuxolimab in advanced cancers. Background on the study: The diagnoses of dose-escalation patients were hepatocellular carcinoma, melanoma, renal cell or head and neck cancer. Overall study results and limits: The study observed clonal expansion of CD4+ and CD8+ blood T cells by week 6 at 0.1 to 3.0 mg/kg.

Comments on this clone: What it binds is unknown.

Germline V gene sequence: CDR1 MNHNY, CDR2 SVGAGI (reference sequence). The CDR3 consists of 15 residues. The V gene lost 6 bases and the J gene lost 2 bases, with 14 bases spanning the gap. Using immunoSEQ multiplex PCR, the repertoire was profiled, and TCRdb retains in-frame clones only, with some absent. The table includes some 72,000 clones, 92% detected once. The sample consisted of CD4+ or CD8+ T cells sorted from blood, taken in a trial of the OX40 agonist ivuxolimab. The origin of this receptor is an adult with an advanced solid tumor such as melanoma, head and neck, liver or kidney cancer. The J gene is TRBJ1-5, the V gene TRBV6-6; tentative D call: TRBD1 (5 bases). CDR3 in DNA: TGTGCCAGCAGAGACCAGGGATTCGGCAATCAGCCCCAGCATTTT. Its protein is CASRDQGFGNQPQHF.